The next 23 T cell receptor beta chains were all read from a single sample in a study of identical twins. Each CDR3 protein is one row after TCRdb ran MiXCR on the 5' RACE reads. This table holds a few hundred thousand distinct CDR3 sequences, roughly a tenth found once. Sequencing was performed on memory T cells sorted from blood. Source of these receptors: a man aged 45 to 65 in good health.

This clonotype was seen a few times. The V and J genes are TRBV5-1 and TRBJ2-1, with 8 bases lining up with TRBD2. Germline-derived CDR1 and CDR2 are SGHRS and YFSETQ. The ends lost 1 base at V and 8 bases at J; junction bases unmatched: 8. The CDR3 covers 15 residues. The CDR3 DNA is TGCGCCAGCAGCTTGACGGGAGGGGGGGCGTATGAGCAGTTCTTC. It codes for CASSLTGGGAYEQFF.

This clonotype was found many times. The chain employs TRBV5-1 and TRBJ1-2, with D uncertain. Germline V gene sequence: CDR1 SGHRS, CDR2 YFSETQ. The CDR3 extends over 13 amino acids. The V end was cut by 4 bases, the J end by 3 bases, with 10 bases between. The CDR3 bases are TGCGCCAGCAGCCCCTGGACGGACTATGGCTACACCTTC. Protein product: CASSPWTDYGYTF.

This clonotype was seen only a few times. This chain uses TRBV20-1 with TRBJ2-3; 7 bases line up with TRBD2. This CDR3 is built from 14 residues. Trimming removed 0 bases from V and 8 bases from J; junction bases left unmatched: 8. Germline CDR1 is DFQATT and CDR2 is SNEGSKA (reference sequence). The CDR3 sequence is CSARDEAGVGTQYF. The CDR3 DNA reads TGCAGTGCTAGAGATGAGGCGGGGGTGGGTACGCAGTATTTT.

In its sample, this clonotype was seen many times. The chain uses TRBV4-2 and TRBJ2-2, with D possibly being TRBD1 (6 bases). CDR1 and CDR2 (germline): LGHNA, YNFKEQ. Trimming left V 1 base short and J 7 bases short, with 10 bases between. This CDR3 is built from 14 residues. The DNA of the CDR3 is TGTGCCAGCAGCCAAGTATCAGGGGACGGGGAGCTGTTTTTT. This codes for CASSQVSGDGELFF.

The table lists this clonotype with many counts. The V call is TRBV7-2, the J call TRBJ2-3; D tentatively fits TRBD1 or TRBD2 (5 bases each). Germline CDR1 is SGHTA and CDR2 is FQGNSA. The CDR3 contains 13 residues. The ends were cut back, 7 bases at V and 2 bases at J, with 10 bases in the middle. The CDR3 spells CASTRGPTDTQYF. CDR3 nucleotide sequence: TGTGCCAGCACCCGGGGCCCCACAGATACGCAGTATTTT.

The gene calls are TRBV4-3 and TRBJ2-7; 7 bases fit TRBD1. This CDR3 is 13 amino acids long. The V gene's germline CDR1 is LGHNA and CDR2 YSLEER. With 4 bases clipped from V and 3 bases from J, the junction kept 3 bases outside the gene matches. In DNA, the CDR3 is TGCGCCAGCAGCCCTTGGACAGGCTACGAGCAGTACTTC. It encodes CASSPWTGYEQYF.

This clonotype was picked up a small number of times. This chain uses TRBV4-1 with TRBJ2-5, with 10 nucleotides matching TRBD2. V was clipped by 3 bases and J by 3 bases; unmatched bases: 4. This CDR3 comprises 15 residues. The germline CDR1 and CDR2 sequences are MGHRA and YSYEKL. The CDR3 protein is CASSQTGTSEETQYF. Written as DNA, the CDR3 is TGCGCCAGCAGCCAGACCGGGACTAGCGAAGAGACCCAGTACTTC.

This clonotype was counted ten times or more. V and J are TRBV29-1 and TRBJ2-7, with D possibly matching TRBD2 (5 bases). The length of the CDR3 is 13 residues. CDR1 and CDR2 from the germline V gene are SQVTM and ANQGSEA. The V end was cut by 4 bases, the J end by 7 bases, with 17 bases between. CDR3 residues: CSVGMVLDSEQYF. The CDR3 region has the DNA TGCAGCGTTGGGATGGTGTTGGACTCTGAGCAGTACTTC.

The chain carries TRBV4-2 and TRBJ1-1; the D gene is possibly TRBD1 (5 bases). Trimming left V 0 bases short and J 9 bases short, with 17 bases between. From germline, CDR1 is LGHNA and CDR2 YNFKEQ. This CDR3 has 15 residues. The CDR3 is CASSQDPPQARQAFF. CDR3 coding DNA: TGTGCCAGCAGCCAAGATCCCCCACAGGCAAGGCAAGCTTTCTTT.

This clonotype was seen many times. Here the CDR3 DNA reads TGCAGTGCTAGAGTCAGGGGGAATGAAAAACTGTTTTTT. Translating gives CSARVRGNEKLFF. The chain carries TRBV20-1 and TRBJ1-4; TRBD1 agrees at 7 bases. CDR3 length equals 13 residues. In germline, CDR1 is DFQATT, CDR2 SNEGSKA (reference sequence). The trim removed 1 base at V and 5 bases at J, leaving 1 base unmatched.

This clonotype was seen many times. J is TRBJ2-1 and V is TRBV27, with 8 bases aligning to TRBD1. This CDR3 comprises 15 residues. Germline-derived CDR1 and CDR2 are MNHEY and SMNVEV (reference sequence). V shed 1 base and J 9 bases; nucleotides not matched to a gene: 8. The CDR3: CASSLFGQGGGEQFF. DNA of the CDR3: TGTGCCAGCAGTTTATTTGGACAGGGAGGCGGTGAGCAGTTCTTC.

The gene calls are TRBV7-9 and TRBJ2-7; D gene uncertain. The V gene lost 3 bases and the J gene lost 3 bases, with 12 bases spanning the gap. Germline loops: CDR1 SEHNR, CDR2 FQNEAQ (reference sequence). CDR3 length: 14 residues. Here the CDR3 reads CASSLGKLRYEQYF. The DNA of the CDR3 is TGTGCCAGCAGCTTGGGGAAACTCCGCTACGAGCAGTACTTC.

The sample holds many counts of this clonotype. The chain couples TRBV14 to TRBJ1-2; D may be TRBD1 (5 bases). The CDR3 has 15 amino acids. The germline V gene encodes CDR1 SGHDN and CDR2 FVKESK. With 0 bases removed from V and 0 bases from J, the gap between germline ends came to 8 bases. CDR3 amino acids: CASSQEGGANYGYTF. The CDR3 nucleotides are TGTGCCAGCAGCCAAGAGGGGGGAGCTAACTATGGCTACACCTTC.

This clonotype was counted only a few times. The chain carries TRBV7-9 and TRBJ2-1, with 11 bases aligning to TRBD2. The CDR3 consists of 15 residues. Trimming removed 6 bases from V and 3 bases from J; junction bases left unmatched: 4. Germline V gene sequence: CDR1 SEHNR, CDR2 FQNEAQ (reference sequence). Written as DNA, the CDR3 is TGTGCCAGCAGGCCTCTAGCGGGAGGCTACAATGAGCAGTTCTTC. The encoded protein is CASRPLAGGYNEQFF. Full variable domain (remainder filled in from reference TRBV7-9 and TRBJ2-1): DTGVSQNPRHKITKRGQNVTFRCDPISEHNRLYWYRQTLGQGPEFLTYFQNEAQLEKSRLLSDRFSAERPKGSFSTLEIQRTEQGDSAMYLCASRPLAGGYNEQFFGPGTRLTVL.

This clonotype has only one observation. The chain has TRBV7-2 and TRBJ1-1, with 9 bases that match TRBD1. Germline V CDR1 and CDR2: SGHTA, FQGNSA. This CDR3 spans 14 amino acids. V shed 6 bases, J shed 1 base, and the junction held 3 bases outside the gene matches. The CDR3 sequence is CASRGTGPNTEAFF. Written as DNA, the CDR3 is TGTGCCAGCAGAGGGACAGGGCCGAACACTGAAGCTTTCTTT.

The chain combines TRBV5-1 with TRBJ2-7; 10 bases line up with TRBD2. This CDR3 region has 14 residues. V lost 4 bases to trimming and J lost 1 base; unmatched junction nucleotides: 2. Germline CDR1 is SGHRS and CDR2 is YFSETQ. The CDR3 nucleotides are TGCGCCAGCAGCACGACTAGCGGGTCCTACGAGCAGTACTTC. The encoded protein is CASSTTSGSYEQYF.

J is TRBJ1-2 and V is TRBV29-1; TRBD1 matches at 7 bases. Trimming at V came to 6 bases and at J to 3 bases, leaving 13 bases not matched to a gene. Germline CDR1 reads SQVTM; CDR2 reads ANQGSEA. This CDR3 contains 15 residues. DNA for the CDR3: TGCAGCGTGCTACAAATCCGGACAGGCGACTATGGCTACACCTTC. This encodes CSVLQIRTGDYGYTF.

This clonotype was observed many times. No conserved phenylalanine or tryptophan ends this CDR3, so it is likely a read error. The V and J genes are TRBV6-1 and TRBJ1-2; maybe TRBD1 (5 bases). This CDR3 contains 15 residues. Germline V gives CDR1 MNHNS, CDR2 SASEGT. Between the trimmed V and J ends, which lost 7 bases and 5 bases, there was a span of 20 bases. CDR3 loop: CASKITGLTRYGYTS. CDR3 coding DNA: TGTGCCAGCAAAATTACAGGTCTAACTAGATATGGCTACACCTCC.

This clonotype was counted ten times or more. The CDR3 nucleotides read TGCGCCAGCAGCGATCCTAGCGGGGCCTCCTACGAGCAGTACTTC. Protein product: CASSDPSGASYEQYF. V usage is TRBV5-1 and J usage is TRBJ2-7, with TRBD2 matching over 9 bases. The CDR3 runs 15 residues. Germline CDR1 and CDR2: SGHRS and YFSETQ. Trimming cost V 4 bases and J 0 bases; bases outside gene matches: 5.

The chain employs TRBV19 and TRBJ2-2; TRBD2 matches 11 bases. The CDR3 is 18 amino acids. CDR1 is LNHDA and CDR2 is SQIVND in the germline V gene (reference sequence). The J segment lost 5 bases and the V segment lost 6 bases, leaving 14 bases of the junction unmatched. The CDR3 spells CASSARSSGRRGTGELFF. As DNA, the CDR3 is TGTGCCAGTAGCGCTCGGTCTAGCGGGAGGAGAGGGACCGGGGAGCTGTTTTTT.

Ten or more counts support this clonotype. The chain is built from TRBV14 and TRBJ2-7; no clear D. The germline V gene has CDR1 SGHDN and CDR2 FVKESK. The CDR3 is 12 amino acids. Trimming took 3 bases from V and 3 from J, leaving 6 bases between them. CDR3 loop: CASSQGFYEQYF. The CDR3 nucleotides are TGTGCCAGCAGCCAGGGGTTCTACGAGCAGTACTTC.

V is TRBV12-3 or TRBV12-4 and J is TRBJ1-1; 8 bases map to TRBD1. V gave up 5 bases and J gave up 4 bases; unmatched junction bases: 9. CDR3 length equals 15 residues. The CDR3 reads CASSLQGVRGTEAFF. The CDR3 DNA follows: TGTGCCAGCAGTCTACAGGGGGTGCGGGGCACTGAAGCTTTCTTT.

This clonotype turned up a few times. The chain carries TRBV2 and TRBJ2-7; a possible D gene is TRBD2 (6 bases). This CDR3 contains 14 residues. The V and J ends lost 4 bases and 3 bases respectively, with 13 bases between them. The germline gives CDR1 SNHLY, CDR2 FYNNEI. The CDR3 DNA reads as TGTGCCAGCAGTGGAACTAGCCAAAGCTACGAGCAGTACTTC. It translates to CASSGTSQSYEQYF.